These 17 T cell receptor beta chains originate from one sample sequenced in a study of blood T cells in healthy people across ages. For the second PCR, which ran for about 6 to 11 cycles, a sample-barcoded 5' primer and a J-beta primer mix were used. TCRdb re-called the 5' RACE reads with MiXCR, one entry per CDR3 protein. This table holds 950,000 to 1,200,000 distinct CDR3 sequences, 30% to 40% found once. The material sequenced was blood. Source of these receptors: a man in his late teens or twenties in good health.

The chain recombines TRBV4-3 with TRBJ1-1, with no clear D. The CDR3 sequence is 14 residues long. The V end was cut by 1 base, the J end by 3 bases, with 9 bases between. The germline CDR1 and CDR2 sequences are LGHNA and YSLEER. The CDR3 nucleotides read TGCGCCAGCAGCCAAGGTGACGGATACACTGAAGCTTTCTTT. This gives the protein CASSQGDGYTEAFF.

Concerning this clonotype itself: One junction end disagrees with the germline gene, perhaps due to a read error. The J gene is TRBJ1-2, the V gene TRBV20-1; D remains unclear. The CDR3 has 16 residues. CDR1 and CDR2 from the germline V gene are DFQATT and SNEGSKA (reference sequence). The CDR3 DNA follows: TGCAGTGCTAGAGAGAGGCAGAAATTGGGAGTGAAGGGCTACATCTTC. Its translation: CSARERQKLGVKGYIF.

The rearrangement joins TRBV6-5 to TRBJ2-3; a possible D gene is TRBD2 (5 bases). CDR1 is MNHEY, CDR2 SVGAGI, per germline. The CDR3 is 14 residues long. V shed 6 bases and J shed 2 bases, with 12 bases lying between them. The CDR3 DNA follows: TGTGCCAGCAGCCGACTACCCTACACAGATACGCAGTATTTT. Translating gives CASSRLPYTDTQYF.

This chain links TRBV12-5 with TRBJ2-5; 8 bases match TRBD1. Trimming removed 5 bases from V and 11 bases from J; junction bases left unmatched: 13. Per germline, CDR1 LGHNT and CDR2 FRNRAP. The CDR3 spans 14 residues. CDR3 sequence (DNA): TGTGCTAGTGGTGACAGGGGTTCCTACAATGAGCAGTACTTC. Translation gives CASGDRGSYNEQYF.

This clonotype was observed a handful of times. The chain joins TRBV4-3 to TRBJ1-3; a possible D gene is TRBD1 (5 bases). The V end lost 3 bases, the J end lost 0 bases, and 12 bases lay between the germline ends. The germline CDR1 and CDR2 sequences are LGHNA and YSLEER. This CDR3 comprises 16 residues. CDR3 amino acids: CASSQAFDSSGNTIYF. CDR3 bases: TGCGCCAGCAGCCAGGCCTTCGACAGCTCTGGAAACACCATATATTTT.

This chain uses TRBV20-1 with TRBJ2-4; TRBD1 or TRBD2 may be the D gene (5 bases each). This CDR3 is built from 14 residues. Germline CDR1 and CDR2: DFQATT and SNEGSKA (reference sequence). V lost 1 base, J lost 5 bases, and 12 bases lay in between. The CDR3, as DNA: TGCAGTGCTAGAGTTCCGGGGCGGGAAAACATTCAGTACTTC. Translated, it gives CSARVPGRENIQYF.

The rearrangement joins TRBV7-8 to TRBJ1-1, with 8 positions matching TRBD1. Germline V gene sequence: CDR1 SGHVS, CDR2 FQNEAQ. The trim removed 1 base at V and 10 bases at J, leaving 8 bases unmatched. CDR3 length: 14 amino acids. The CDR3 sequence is CASSLVEQGGRAFF. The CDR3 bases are TGTGCCAGCAGCTTAGTCGAACAGGGGGGAAGAGCTTTCTTT. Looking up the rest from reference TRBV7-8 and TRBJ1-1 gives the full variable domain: GAGVSQSPRYKVAKRGQDVALRCDPISGHVSLFWYQQALGQGPEFLTYFQNEAQLDKSGLPSDRFFAERPEGSVSTLKIQRTQQEDSAVYLCASSLVEQGGRAFFGQGTRLTVV.

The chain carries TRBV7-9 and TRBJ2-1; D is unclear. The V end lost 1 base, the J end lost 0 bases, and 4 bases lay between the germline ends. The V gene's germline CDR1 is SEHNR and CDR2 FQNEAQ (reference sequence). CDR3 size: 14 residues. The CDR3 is CASSLEDSYNEQFF. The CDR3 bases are TGTGCCAGCAGCTTAGAAGACTCCTACAATGAGCAGTTCTTC.

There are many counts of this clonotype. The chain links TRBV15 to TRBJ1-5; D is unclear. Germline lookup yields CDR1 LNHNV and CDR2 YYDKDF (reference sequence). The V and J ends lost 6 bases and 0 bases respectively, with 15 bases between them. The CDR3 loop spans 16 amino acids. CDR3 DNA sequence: TGTGCCACCAGGTCGATGCGGCTCGATAGCAATCAGCCCCAGCATTTT. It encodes CATRSMRLDSNQPQHF. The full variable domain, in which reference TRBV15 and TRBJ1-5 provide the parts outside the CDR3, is DAMVIQNPRYQVTQFGKPVTLSCSQTLNHNVMYWYQQKSSQAPKLLFHYYDKDFNNEADTPDNFQSRRPNTSFCFLDIRSPGLGDTAMYLCATRSMRLDSNQPQHFGDGTRLSIL.

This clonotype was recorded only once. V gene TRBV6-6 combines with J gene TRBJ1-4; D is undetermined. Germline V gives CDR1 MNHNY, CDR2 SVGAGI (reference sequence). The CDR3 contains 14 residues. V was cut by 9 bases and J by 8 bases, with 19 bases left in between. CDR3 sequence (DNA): TGTGCCAGGACCACCCGGGATCTCGGGGAAAAACTGTTTTTT. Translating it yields CARTTRDLGEKLFF.

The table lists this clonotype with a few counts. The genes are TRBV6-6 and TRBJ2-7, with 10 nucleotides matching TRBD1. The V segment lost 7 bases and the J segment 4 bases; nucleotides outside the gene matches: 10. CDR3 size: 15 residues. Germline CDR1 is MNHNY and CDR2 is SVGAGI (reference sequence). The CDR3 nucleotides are TGTGCCAGCACCTCACCGGGACAGGGGCCTTACGAGCAGTACTTC. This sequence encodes CASTSPGQGPYEQYF.

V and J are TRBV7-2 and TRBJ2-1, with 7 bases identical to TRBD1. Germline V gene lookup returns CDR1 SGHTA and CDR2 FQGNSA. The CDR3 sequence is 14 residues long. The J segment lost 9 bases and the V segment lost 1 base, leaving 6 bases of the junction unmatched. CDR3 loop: CASSLEQGLGEQFF. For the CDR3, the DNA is TGTGCCAGCAGCTTAGAACAGGGGTTGGGTGAGCAGTTCTTC.

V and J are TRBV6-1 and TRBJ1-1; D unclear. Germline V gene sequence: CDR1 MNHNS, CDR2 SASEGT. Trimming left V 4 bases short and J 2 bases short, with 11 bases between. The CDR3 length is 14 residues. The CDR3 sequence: CASSGWGINTEAFF. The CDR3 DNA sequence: TGTGCCAGCAGTGGGTGGGGTATCAACACTGAAGCTTTCTTT.

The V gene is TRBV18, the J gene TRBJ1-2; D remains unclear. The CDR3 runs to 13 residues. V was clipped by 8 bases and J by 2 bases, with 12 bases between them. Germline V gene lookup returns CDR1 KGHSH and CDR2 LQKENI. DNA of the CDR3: TGTGCCAGCAGCCCGGACGAAAACTATGGCTACACCTTC. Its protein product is CASSPDENYGYTF.

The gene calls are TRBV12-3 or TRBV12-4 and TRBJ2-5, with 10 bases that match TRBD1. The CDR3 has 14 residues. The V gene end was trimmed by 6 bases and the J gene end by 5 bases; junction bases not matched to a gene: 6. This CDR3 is CASSQTGGSETQYF. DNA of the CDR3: TGTGCCAGCAGCCAGACAGGGGGCTCGGAGACCCAGTACTTC.

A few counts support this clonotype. The CDR3 sequence is CASSQDGLAGGRGIQYF. CDR3 bases: TGTGCCAGCAGCCAGGACGGACTAGCGGGGGGTCGTGGCATTCAGTACTTC. The rearrangement links TRBV14 to TRBJ2-4; 14 bases are shared with TRBD2. V dropped 3 bases and J dropped 9; count of bases not matched to a gene: 10. Germline-derived CDR1 and CDR2 are SGHDN and FVKESK. This CDR3 comprises 17 residues.

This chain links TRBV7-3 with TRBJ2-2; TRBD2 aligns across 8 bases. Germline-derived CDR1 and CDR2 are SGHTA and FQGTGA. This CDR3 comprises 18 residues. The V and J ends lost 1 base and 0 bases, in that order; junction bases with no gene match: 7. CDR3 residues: CASSLKVGGVANTGELFF. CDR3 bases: TGTGCCAGCAGCTTAAAAGTCGGGGGGGTGGCGAACACCGGGGAGCTGTTTTTT.